The rows below give T cell receptor beta chains drawn from one sample of a study of shared clonotypes between healthy human individuals. Only in-frame clones appear in the TCRdb table, and some are missing; sequencing was by immunoSEQ multiplex PCR. The data contain over a million clones, 95% to 97% of them seen just once; the ten biggest clones take up over 1%. The material sequenced was naive CD4+ T cells sorted from blood. The receptors come from a man aged 25 to 40 in good health. Both conserved end residues are part of each CDR3. A D gene is named only where the DNA matches it firmly. Part of the rows lack a size; the others show once, few, many or a class for expanded clones.

d_gene	abundance	v_gene	j_gene	CDR3nt	CDR3aa
TRBD1	.	TRBV2	TRBJ1-6	TGTGCCAGCAGGGACAGGGGCTTTTCACCCCTCCACTTT	CASRDRGFSPLHF
.	.	TRBV5-8	TRBJ2-7	TGTGCCAGCAGCTTGGAATTTAGGGGCAGGGAAGGATCTGACGAGCAGTACTTC	CASSLEFRGREGSDEQYF
TRBD1	.	TRBV28	TRBJ2-1	TGTGCCAGCAGTACTCGACAGGGTTTGGTTGAGCAGTTCTTC	CASSTRQGLVEQFF
.	.	TRBV28	TRBJ2-6	TGTGCCAGCAGTTTTCGACGGATGCAATTTTCATCTGGGGCCAACGTCCTGACTTTC	CASSFRRMQFSSGANVLTF
.	.	TRBV6-1	TRBJ2-5	TGTGCCAGCAGGGGAGGGGGATCGTCAGAGACCCAGTACTTC	CASRGGGSSETQYF
.	.	TRBV27	TRBJ2-7	TGTGCCAGCAGTTTCGGCCTCGGGACCTACGAGCAGTACTTC	CASSFGLGTYEQYF
.	.	TRBV6-1	TRBJ2-5	TGTGCCAGCAGTGACCGACAGTCAGAGACCCAGTACTTC	CASSDRQSETQYF
.	few	TRBV14	TRBJ1-1	TGTGCCAGCAGCCCCAGGAAGGGATGGGACACTGAAGCTTTCTTT	CASSPRKGWDTEAFF
.	.	TRBV19	TRBJ1-2	TGTGCCAGTAGTCAGGGTTACTATGGCTACACCTTC	CASSQGYYGYTF
TRBD1	.	TRBV27	TRBJ1-2	TGTGCCAGCAGTTCCCTCGGACAGGGGATTCTCTATGGCTACACCTTC	CASSSLGQGILYGYTF
TRBD1	.	TRBV5-1	TRBJ1-1	TGCGCCAGCGGGGAGGGGGCAGGGACTGAAGCTTTCTTT	CASGEGAGTEAFF
.	.	TRBV15	TRBJ1-5	TGTGCCACCAGCAGAGATCGACATGCTCAGCCCCAGCATTTT	CATSRDRHAQPQHF
.	.	TRBV11-2	TRBJ1-3	TGTGCCAGCAGCTTAGATCTCAGGGTACCCATATATTTT	CASSLDLRVPIYF
TRBD1	.	TRBV7-9	TRBJ2-3	TGTGCCAGCAGCTCCCATCGACAGGGATCAGATACGCAGTATTTT	CASSSHRQGSDTQYF
.	.	TRBV25-1	TRBJ2-7	TGTCCGAAATCTCCCCTCCGTTACGAGCAGTACTTC	CPKSPLRYEQYF
.	.	TRBV7-9	TRBJ2-3	TGTGCCAGCAGCCGGAACCAACCAGATACGCAGTATTTT	CASSRNQPDTQYF
TRBD2	.	TRBV7-7	TRBJ2-1	TGTGCTAGCAGTCCCTTAGCGGGAGTCTTCAATGAGCAGTTCTTC	CASSPLAGVFNEQFF
.	.	TRBV5-1	TRBJ1-4	TGCGCCAGCAGGCCAACAGGGAAATCTAATGAAAAACTGTTTTTT	CASRPTGKSNEKLFF
.	.	TRBV4-3	TRBJ2-1	TGCGCCAGCAGCCAAGTGGGGCGCGATGAGCAGTTCTTC	CASSQVGRDEQFF
.	.	TRBV5-4	TRBJ1-5	TGTGCCAGCAGCTTGGGGGGTGGAAGCAATCAGCCCCAGCATTTT	CASSLGGGSNQPQHF
.	.	TRBV6-5	TRBJ1-1	TGTGCCAGCAGTTACCCAACAGGTAAAGCTTTCTTT	CASSYPTGKAFF
.	.	TRBV27	TRBJ2-5	TGTGCCAGCCATATCACGAAGGGCGAGACCCAGTACTTC	CASHITKGETQYF
TRBD1	once	TRBV5-6	TRBJ2-1	TGTGCCAGCAGGTCCTGGGACAGGGTCTACAATGAGCAGTTCTTC	CASRSWDRVYNEQFF
.	.	TRBV7-3	TRBJ2-2	TGTGCCAGCAGCTTTAACGGGGAGCTGTTTTTT	CASSFNGELFF
.	.	TRBV18	TRBJ2-5	TGTGCCAGCTCACCTAAAAGGACATTTGAAGAGACCCAGTACTTC	CASSPKRTFEETQYF
TRBD2	.	TRBV9	TRBJ2-1	TGTGCCAGCAGCGTTTACAGCCGAGGCGGGAGCTCCTACAATGAGCAGTTCTTC	CASSVYSRGGSSYNEQFF
.	.	TRBV12-2	TRBJ2-1	TGTGCAAGTCGCTTAAAGCGGGAGTTGAGTGAGCAGTTCTTC	CASRLKRELSEQFF
TRBD2	.	TRBV10-3	TRBJ2-2	TGTGCCATCAGTGAAGCCCCAGCGGGAGGTAACACCGGGGAGCTGTTTTTT	CAISEAPAGGNTGELFF
.	.	TRBV10-1	TRBJ2-3	TGCGCCAGCAGCCCGGCTCTGGATACGCAGTATTTT	CASSPALDTQYF
.	.	TRBV19	TRBJ2-7	TGTGCCAGTAGTATAGTGGACGGCCGGGGGGAGCAGTACTTC	CASSIVDGRGEQYF
.	.	TRBV4-2	TRBJ1-4	TGTGCCAGCAGCCGTTCTAATGAAAAACTGTTTTTT	CASSRSNEKLFF
.	.	TRBV2	TRBJ2-7	TGTGCCAGCGATGGGACGTACGACTCCTACGAGCAGTACTTC	CASDGTYDSYEQYF
TRBD2	.	TRBV27	TRBJ2-1	TGTGCCAGCAGTTTAACTAGCGGTTCCTACAATGAGCAGTTCTTC	CASSLTSGSYNEQFF
.	.	TRBV10-3	TRBJ2-2	TGTGCCATCGGGTCAGGAACCGGGGAGCTGTTTTTT	CAIGSGTGELFF
.	.	TRBV19	TRBJ2-5	TGTGCCAGTAGTATAGGTGGGACAATCCAAGAGACCCAGTACTTC	CASSIGGTIQETQYF
TRBD1	.	TRBV7-6	TRBJ2-2	TGTGCCAGCAGCGCAACAGGGGGGCACACCGGGGAGCTGTTTTTT	CASSATGGHTGELFF
.	.	TRBV9	TRBJ1-1	TGTGCCAGCAGCGTAGGAGTCGGCGGAGGAGCTTTCTTT	CASSVGVGGGAFF
.	.	TRBV10-3	TRBJ2-3	TGTGCCATCAGTGAGTCCACAGATACGCAGTATTTT	CAISESTDTQYF
TRBD1	.	TRBV2	TRBJ1-1	TGTGCCAGCAGGGACAGGGGGCCGGGAGCTTTCTTT	CASRDRGPGAFF
TRBD2	.	TRBV5-4	TRBJ2-5	TGTGCCAGCAGCCTCGGGACTAGCGGCTCTAGTCGGTACTTC	CASSLGTSGSSRYF
.	.	TRBV6-1	TRBJ1-5	TGTGCCAGCCTTCAGGGACACCTAAACCAGCCCCAGCATTTT	CASLQGHLNQPQHF
TRBD2	.	TRBV29-1	TRBJ2-7	TGCAGCGTTTCTAGCGGGATTCACCCCTACGAGCAGTACTTC	CSVSSGIHPYEQYF
.	.	TRBV28	TRBJ1-5	TGTGCCAGCGGGACGAATCAGCCCCAGCATTTT	CASGTNQPQHF
.	once	TRBV29-1	TRBJ2-7	TGCAGCGTTGAAGAAGGTCAGAGACACTCCTACGAGCAGTACTTC	CSVEEGQRHSYEQYF
TRBD2	.	TRBV7-9	TRBJ2-3	TGTGCCAGCAGCCCAGGACGGGGGGCAGATACGCAGTATTTT	CASSPGRGADTQYF
.	.	TRBV7-9	TRBJ1-1	TGTGCCAGCGGTCACAGGGCTACTCCGAACACTGAAGCTTTCTTT	CASGHRATPNTEAFF
TRBD2	.	TRBV5-5	TRBJ2-1	TGTGCCAGCAGCTTCGGGGTAGCGGGAGTCTTGGGTGAGCAGTTCTTC	CASSFGVAGVLGEQFF
.	.	TRBV2	TRBJ2-7	TGTGCCAGCAGCTTCACAGCACCGCGGGTCTCCTACGAGCAGTACTTC	CASSFTAPRVSYEQYF
.	.	TRBV14	TRBJ1-1	TGTGCCAGCAGCCAACAGGGGAGGGGGACTGAAGCTTTCTTT	CASSQQGRGTEAFF
.	.	TRBV6-1	TRBJ2-1	TGTGCCAGCAGTGAAATCGGGCTTGCCCTCAATGAGCAGTTCTTC	CASSEIGLALNEQFF
.	.	TRBV7-2	TRBJ1-2	TGTGCCAGCAGCTTATCGCCCTTGGGAGATTATGGCTACACCTTC	CASSLSPLGDYGYTF
.	.	TRBV5-4	TRBJ2-2	TGTGCCAGCAGGCGTGCAGGGTCGAACACCGGGGAGCTGTTTTTT	CASRRAGSNTGELFF